This is a list of T cell receptor beta chains from one sample in a study of somatic mutations in cytotoxic T cells in rheumatoid arthritis. Here immunoSEQ multiplex PCR was the method, and the copy in TCRdb shows in-frame clones only, minus some. The table has several thousand clones, roughly 73% seen once; the top ten hold nearly 5%. Source material: CD8+ T cells sorted from blood. The receptors shown here come from an adult with rheumatoid arthritis. Both conserved end residues are trimmed from each CDR3. Size tells how often a clone was seen (once, few, many) or the class of an expanded clone, and some rows leave it out.

j_call clone_size v_call cdr3_aa
TRBJ2-3 NA TRBV21-1 ASSKLPPNGDTQY
TRBJ2-1 once TRBV4-2 ASSFPWRAQGVRFGEQF
TRBJ1-4 NA TRBV5-8 ASSLGGGQGDEKLF
TRBJ1-1 NA TRBV19 ASSEGWTAEAF
TRBJ2-5 NA TRBV28 ASSLEVVRGQLQETQY
TRBJ1-6 once TRBV25-1 ASSETHGYNSPLH
TRBJ1-4 NA TRBV5-6 ASSLVGDFEKLF
TRBJ2-1 NA TRBV29-1 SVEDGWRALISEQF
TRBJ1-1 NA TRBV28 ASSLYTEAF
TRBJ2-6 NA TRBV21-1 ASSPSPVYIGANVLT
TRBJ1-2 NA TRBV2 ASSQDGTYYGYT
TRBJ1-1 NA TRBV5-8 ASSLEGGVTEAF